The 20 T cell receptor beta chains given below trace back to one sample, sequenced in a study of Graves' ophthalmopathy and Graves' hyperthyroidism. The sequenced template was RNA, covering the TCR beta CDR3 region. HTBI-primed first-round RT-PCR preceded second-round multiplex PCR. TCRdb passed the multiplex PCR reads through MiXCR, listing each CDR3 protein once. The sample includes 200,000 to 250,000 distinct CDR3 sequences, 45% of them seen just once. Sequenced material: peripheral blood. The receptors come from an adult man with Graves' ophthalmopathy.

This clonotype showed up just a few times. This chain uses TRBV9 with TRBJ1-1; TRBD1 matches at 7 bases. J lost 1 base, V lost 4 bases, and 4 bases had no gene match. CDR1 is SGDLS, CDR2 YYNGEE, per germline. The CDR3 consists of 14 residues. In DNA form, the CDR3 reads TGTGCCAGCAGCCCGGGACAGAAGAACACTGAAGCTTTCTTT. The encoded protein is CASSPGQKNTEAFF. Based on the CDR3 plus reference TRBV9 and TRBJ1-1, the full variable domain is DSGVTQTPKHLITATGQRVTLRCSPRSGDLSVYWYQQSLDQGLQFLIQYYNGEERAKGNILERFSAQQFPDLHSELNLSSLELGDSALYFCASSPGQKNTEAFFGQGTRLTVV.

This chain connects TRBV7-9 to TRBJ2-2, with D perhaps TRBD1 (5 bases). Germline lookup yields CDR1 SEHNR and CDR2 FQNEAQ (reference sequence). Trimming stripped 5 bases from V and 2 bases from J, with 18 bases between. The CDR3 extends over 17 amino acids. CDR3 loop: CASSQDAGKLNTGELFF. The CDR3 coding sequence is TGTGCCAGCAGCCAAGATGCAGGGAAGCTAAACACCGGGGAGCTGTTTTTT.

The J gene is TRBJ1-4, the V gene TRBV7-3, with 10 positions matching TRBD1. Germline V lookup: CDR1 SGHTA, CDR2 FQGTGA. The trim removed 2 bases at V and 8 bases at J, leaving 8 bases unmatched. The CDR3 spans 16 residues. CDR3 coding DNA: TGTGCCAGCAGCTTATGGGGACAGGGGAGAGAGGAAAAACTGTTTTTT. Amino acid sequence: CASSLWGQGREEKLFF.

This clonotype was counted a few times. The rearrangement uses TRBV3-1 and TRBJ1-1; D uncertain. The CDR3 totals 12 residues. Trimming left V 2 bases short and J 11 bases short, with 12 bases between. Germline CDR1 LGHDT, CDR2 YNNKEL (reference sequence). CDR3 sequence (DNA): TGTGCCAGCAGCCAAAACAGAATATGGGCTTTCTTT. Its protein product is CASSQNRIWAFF.

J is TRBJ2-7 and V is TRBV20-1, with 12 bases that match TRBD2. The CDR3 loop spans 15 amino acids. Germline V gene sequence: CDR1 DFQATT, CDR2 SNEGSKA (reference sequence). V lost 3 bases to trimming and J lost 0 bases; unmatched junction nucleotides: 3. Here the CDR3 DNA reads TGCAGTGCTAGGGGGACTAGCGGGCCCTCCTACGAGCAGTACTTC. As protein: CSARGTSGPSYEQYF.

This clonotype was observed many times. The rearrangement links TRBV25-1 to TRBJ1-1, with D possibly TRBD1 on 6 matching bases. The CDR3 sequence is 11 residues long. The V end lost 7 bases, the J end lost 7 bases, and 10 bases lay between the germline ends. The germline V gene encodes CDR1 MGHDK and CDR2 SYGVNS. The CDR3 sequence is CASIEGGEAFF. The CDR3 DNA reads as TGTGCCAGCATCGAGGGGGGTGAAGCTTTCTTT.

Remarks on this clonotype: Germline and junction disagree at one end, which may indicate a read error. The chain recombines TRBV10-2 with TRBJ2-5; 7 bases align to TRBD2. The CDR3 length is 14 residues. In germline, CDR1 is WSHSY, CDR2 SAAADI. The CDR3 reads CASSLAENQETQYF. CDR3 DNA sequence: TGTGCCAGCAGTCTAGCGGAAAACCAAGAGACCCAGTACTTC.

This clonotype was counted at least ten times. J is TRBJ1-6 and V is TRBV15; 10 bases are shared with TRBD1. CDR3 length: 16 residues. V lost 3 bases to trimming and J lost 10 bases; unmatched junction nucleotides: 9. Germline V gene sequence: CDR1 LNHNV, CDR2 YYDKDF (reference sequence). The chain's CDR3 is CATSRAGDRGGSPLHF. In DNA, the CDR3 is TGTGCCACCAGCAGGGCCGGGGACAGGGGAGGCTCACCCCTCCACTTT.

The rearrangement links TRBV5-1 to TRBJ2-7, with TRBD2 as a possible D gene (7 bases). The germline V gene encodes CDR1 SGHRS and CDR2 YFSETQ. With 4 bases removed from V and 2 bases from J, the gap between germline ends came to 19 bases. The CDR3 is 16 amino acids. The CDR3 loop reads CASSLVMGGPTYEQYF. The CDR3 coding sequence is TGCGCCAGCAGCCTCGTGATGGGGGGGCCTACCTACGAGCAGTACTTC.

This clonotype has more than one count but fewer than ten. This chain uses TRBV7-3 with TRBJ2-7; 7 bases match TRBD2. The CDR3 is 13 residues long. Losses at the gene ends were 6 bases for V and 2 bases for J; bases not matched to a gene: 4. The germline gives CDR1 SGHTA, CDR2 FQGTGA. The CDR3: CASRPAGTYEQYF. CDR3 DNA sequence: TGTGCCAGCAGGCCAGCGGGGACCTACGAGCAGTACTTC. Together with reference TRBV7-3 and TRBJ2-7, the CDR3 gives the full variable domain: GAGVSQTPSNKVTEKGKYVELRCDPISGHTALYWYRQSLGQGPEFLIYFQGTGAADDSGLPNDRFFAVRPEGSVSTLKIQRTERGDSAVYLCASRPAGTYEQYFGPGTRLTVT.

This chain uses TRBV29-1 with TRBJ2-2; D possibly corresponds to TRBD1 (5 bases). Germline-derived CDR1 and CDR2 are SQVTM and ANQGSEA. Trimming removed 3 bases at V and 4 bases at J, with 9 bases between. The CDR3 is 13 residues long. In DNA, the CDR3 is TGCAGCGTTGAGCCCAGGGCCACCGGGGAGCTGTTTTTT. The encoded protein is CSVEPRATGELFF.

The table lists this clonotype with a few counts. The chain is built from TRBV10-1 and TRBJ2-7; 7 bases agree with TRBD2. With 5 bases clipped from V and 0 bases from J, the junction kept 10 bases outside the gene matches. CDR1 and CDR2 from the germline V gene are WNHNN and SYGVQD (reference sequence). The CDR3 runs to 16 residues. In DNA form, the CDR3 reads TGCGCCAGCAGTCCATCGGGGGGTTACCCCTCCTACGAGCAGTACTTC. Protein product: CASSPSGGYPSYEQYF.

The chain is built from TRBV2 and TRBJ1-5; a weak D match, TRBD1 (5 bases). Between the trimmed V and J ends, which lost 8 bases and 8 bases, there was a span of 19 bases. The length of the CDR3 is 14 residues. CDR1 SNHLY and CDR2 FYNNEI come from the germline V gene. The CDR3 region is CASSSGAAGEPQHF. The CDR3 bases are TGTGCCAGCTCTAGCGGGGCGGCCGGGGAGCCCCAGCATTTT.

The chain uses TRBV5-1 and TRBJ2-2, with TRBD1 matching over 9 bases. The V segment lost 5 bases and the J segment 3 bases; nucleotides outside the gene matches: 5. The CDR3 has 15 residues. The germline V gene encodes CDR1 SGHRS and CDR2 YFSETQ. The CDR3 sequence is CASRARTGDTGELFF. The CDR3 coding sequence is TGCGCCAGCAGGGCGAGGACAGGGGACACCGGGGAGCTGTTTTTT.

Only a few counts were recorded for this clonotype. CDR3 sequence: CASSSRGLEETQYF. The CDR3 DNA sequence: TGTGCCAGCAGCTCCCGGGGGTTGGAGGAGACCCAGTACTTC. This chain joins TRBV9 and TRBJ2-5, with D perhaps matching TRBD2 (6 bases). The CDR3 loop spans 14 amino acids. CDR1 is SGDLS, CDR2 YYNGEE, per germline. The V and J ends lost 4 bases and 5 bases respectively, with 15 bases between them.

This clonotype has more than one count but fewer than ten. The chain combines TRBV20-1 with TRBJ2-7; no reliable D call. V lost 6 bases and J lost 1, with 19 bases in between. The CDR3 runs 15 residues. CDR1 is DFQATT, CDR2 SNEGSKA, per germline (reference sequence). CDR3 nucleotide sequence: TGCAGTGCCCTCCGGACGTATTCCTATTCCTACGAGCAGTACTTC. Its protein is CSALRTYSYSYEQYF.

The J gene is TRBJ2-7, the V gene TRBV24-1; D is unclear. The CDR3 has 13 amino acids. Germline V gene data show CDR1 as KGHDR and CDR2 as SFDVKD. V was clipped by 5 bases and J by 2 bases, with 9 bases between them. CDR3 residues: CATSVSGTYEQYF. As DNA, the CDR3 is TGTGCCACCAGTGTTTCAGGAACCTACGAGCAGTACTTC.

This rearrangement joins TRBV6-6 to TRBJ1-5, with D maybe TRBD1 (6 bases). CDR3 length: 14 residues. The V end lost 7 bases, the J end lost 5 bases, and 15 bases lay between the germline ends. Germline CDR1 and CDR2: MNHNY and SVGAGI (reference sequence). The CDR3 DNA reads TGTGCCAGCACCAAGGGGGGCATCTATCAGCCCCAGCATTTT. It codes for CASTKGGIYQPQHF.

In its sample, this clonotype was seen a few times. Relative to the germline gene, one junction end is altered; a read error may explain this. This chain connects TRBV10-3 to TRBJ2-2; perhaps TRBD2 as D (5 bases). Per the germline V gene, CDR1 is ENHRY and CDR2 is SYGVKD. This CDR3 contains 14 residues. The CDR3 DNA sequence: TGTGCCAGCAGTTATAGCGACGGGACCGGGGAGCTGTTTTTT. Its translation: CASSYSDGTGELFF.

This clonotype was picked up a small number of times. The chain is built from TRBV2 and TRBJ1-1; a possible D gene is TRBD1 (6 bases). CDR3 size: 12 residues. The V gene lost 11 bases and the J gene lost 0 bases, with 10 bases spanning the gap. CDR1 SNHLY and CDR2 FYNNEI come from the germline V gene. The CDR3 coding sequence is TGTGCCGACCAGGGGTTGAACACTGAAGCTTTCTTT. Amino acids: CADQGLNTEAFF.